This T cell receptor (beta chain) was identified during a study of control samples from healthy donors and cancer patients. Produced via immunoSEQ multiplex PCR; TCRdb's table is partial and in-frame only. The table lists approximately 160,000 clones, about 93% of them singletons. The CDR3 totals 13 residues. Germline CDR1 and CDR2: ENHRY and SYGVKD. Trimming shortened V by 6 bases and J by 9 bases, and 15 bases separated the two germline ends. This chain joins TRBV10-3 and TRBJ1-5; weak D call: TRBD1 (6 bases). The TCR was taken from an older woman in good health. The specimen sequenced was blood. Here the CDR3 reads CAIRGEGEGPQHF. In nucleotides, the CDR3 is TGTGCCATCAGAGGGGAGGGGGAAGGGCCCCAGCATTTT.